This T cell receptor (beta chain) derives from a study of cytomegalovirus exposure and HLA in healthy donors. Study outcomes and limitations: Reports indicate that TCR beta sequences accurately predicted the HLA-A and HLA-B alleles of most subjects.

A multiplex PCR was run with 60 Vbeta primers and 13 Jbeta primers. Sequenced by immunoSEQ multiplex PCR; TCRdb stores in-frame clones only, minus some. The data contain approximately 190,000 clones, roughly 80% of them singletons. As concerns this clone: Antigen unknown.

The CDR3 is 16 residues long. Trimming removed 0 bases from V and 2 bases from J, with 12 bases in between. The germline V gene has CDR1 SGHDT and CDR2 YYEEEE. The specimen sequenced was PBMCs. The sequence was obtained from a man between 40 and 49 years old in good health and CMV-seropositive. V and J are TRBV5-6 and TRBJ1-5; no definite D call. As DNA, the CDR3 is TGTGCCAGCAGCTTGGCCGGAGGGAGCGGCAATCAGCCCCAGCATTTT. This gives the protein CASSLAGGSGNQPQHF.